The 3 T cell receptor beta chains listed next were all sequenced from one sample in a study of OX40 agonist ivuxolimab in advanced cancers. Profiled with immunoSEQ multiplex PCR; TCRdb holds only in-frame clones, not every one. The sample lists about 50,000 clones; 80% to 90% were seen once. The sequenced sample was CD4+ or CD8+ T cells sorted from blood, obtained in a trial of the OX40 agonist ivuxolimab. All receptors derive from an adult with an advanced solid tumor such as melanoma, head and neck, liver or kidney cancer.

In its sample, this clone was seen a few times. CDR3 protein: CASSIRGTSVSGHNEQFF. CDR3 sequence (DNA): TGTGCCAGTAGTATTCGCGGGACTAGCGTATCGGGGCACAATGAGCAGTTCTTC. The rearrangement links TRBV19 to TRBJ2-1; 10 bases fit TRBD2. There are 18 residues in the CDR3. The germline CDR1 and CDR2 sequences are LNHDA and SQIVND (reference sequence). V lost 3 bases to trimming and J lost 5 bases; unmatched junction nucleotides: 13. The entire variable domain, with the rest obtained from reference TRBV19 and TRBJ2-1, is as follows: DGGITQSPKYLFRKEGQNVTLSCEQNLNHDAMYWYRQDPGQGLRLIYYSQIVNDFQKGDIAEGYSVSREKKESFPLTVTSAQKNPTAFYLCASSIRGTSVSGHNEQFFGPGTRLTVL.

V and J are TRBV7-9 and TRBJ1-4; D uncertain. The V gene lost 1 base and the J gene lost 8 bases, with 8 bases spanning the gap. This CDR3 has 13 residues. The V gene's germline CDR1 is SEHNR and CDR2 FQNEAQ (reference sequence). The CDR3 loop reads CASSLVSGEKLFF. The CDR3 DNA reads as TGTGCCAGCAGCTTAGTGTCCGGGGAAAAACTGTTTTTT.

This chain connects TRBV6-6 to TRBJ2-1, with D unresolved. The length of the CDR3 is 14 residues. Trimming left V 0 bases short and J 3 bases short, with 6 bases between. CDR1 and CDR2 from the germline V gene are MNHNY and SVGAGI (reference sequence). This CDR3 reads CASSYSISYNEQFF. The DNA of the CDR3 is TGTGCCAGCAGTTACTCGATAAGCTACAATGAGCAGTTCTTC.